This entry lists 26 T cell receptor beta chains sequenced from one sample in a study of T cell repertoires in cytomegalovirus infection. These receptors are not linked to any known antigen. TCRdb re-derived calls from the reads in MiXCR, one entry per CDR3 protein. The profile shows some 940,000 distinct CDR3 sequences, 30% to 40% of them singletons. This sample comprised cultured CD8+ T cells from PBMCs, obtained from culture after CMV antigen stimulation. These receptors were obtained from a human donor in good health (CMV status not recorded). Some clones in this sample may be carry-over from other donors' samples.

This clonotype was counted between two and nine times. This sequence joins TRBV20-1 and TRBJ1-2, with 7 bases lining up with TRBD1. The CDR3 runs to 17 residues. Germline V gene data show CDR1 as DFQATT and CDR2 as SNEGSKA (reference sequence). J lost 1 base, V lost 5 bases, and 16 bases had no gene match. The CDR3 DNA is TGCAGTGCTCCCAAAGAGGGAGGGGGCAAGGTTAACTATGGCTACACCTTC. Translating it yields CSAPKEGGGKVNYGYTF.

This clonotype was seen only once. A single base separates this from a much larger clone, so it may be a read error. This sequence joins TRBV7-2 and TRBJ1-4; possible D gene TRBD1, 6 bases. The CDR3 has 15 residues. Germline V gene sequence: CDR1 SGHTA, CDR2 FQGNSA. The CDR3 loop reads CVSSPGRGADEKLFF. The CDR3 DNA reads as TGTGTCAGCAGCCCCGGCAGGGGAGCTGATGAAAAACTGTTTTTT.

This rearrangement joins TRBV20-1 to TRBJ2-5; 10 nucleotides agree with TRBD2. Unmatched junction bases numbered 2, after V lost 0 bases and J lost 1 base. The CDR3 contains 15 residues. The germline gives CDR1 DFQATT, CDR2 SNEGSKA (reference sequence). CDR3 region: CSAREGTSVQETQYF. CDR3 coding DNA: TGCAGTGCTAGAGAAGGGACTAGCGTCCAAGAGACCCAGTACTTC.

V and J are TRBV7-6 and TRBJ2-1, with D possibly being TRBD1 (8 bases). The CDR3 runs to 16 residues. V was clipped by 1 base and J by 9 bases, with 19 bases between them. Germline V CDR1 and CDR2: SGHVS, FNYEAQ. The CDR3 loop is CASSLGGGQAASEQFF. The CDR3 nucleotides are TGTGCCAGCAGCTTAGGGGGGGGACAGGCCGCAAGTGAGCAGTTCTTC.

This clonotype was observed at least ten times. This chain uses TRBV7-9 with TRBJ1-1; D is ambiguous. Germline values: CDR1 SEHNR, CDR2 FQNEAQ (reference sequence). CDR3 size: 14 residues. V gave up 3 bases and J gave up 4 bases, with 12 bases separating them. The CDR3 protein is CASSFGEGGTEAFF. The CDR3 nucleotides are TGTGCCAGCAGCTTTGGGGAAGGAGGCACTGAAGCTTTCTTT.

The table lists this clonotype with many counts. This sequence joins TRBV14 and TRBJ1-1, with D possibly matching TRBD1 (6 bases). Looked up from germline, CDR1 is SGHDN and CDR2 is FVKESK. The V gene lost 3 bases and the J gene lost 0 bases, with 8 bases spanning the gap. This CDR3 has 14 residues. CDR3 sequence reads: CASSQRTVNTEAFF. In DNA, the CDR3 is TGTGCCAGCAGCCAGAGGACAGTGAACACTGAAGCTTTCTTT.

This chain uses TRBV10-3 with TRBJ2-7, with D perhaps being TRBD1 or TRBD2 (6 bases each). The CDR3 is 15 amino acids. The germline V and J ends were trimmed by 0 bases and 5 bases, with 14 bases remaining between them. Germline V gives CDR1 ENHRY, CDR2 SYGVKD. The CDR3 loop is CAISESNRVADEQYF. CDR3 sequence (DNA): TGTGCCATCAGTGAGTCGAACAGGGTAGCGGACGAGCAGTACTTC.

This clonotype turned up a few times. CDR3 nucleotides: TGTGCCAGCAGTGAATATTTTTGGTCTACGAACACCGGGGAGCTGTTTTTT. This encodes CASSEYFWSTNTGELFF. The rearrangement uses TRBV25-1 and TRBJ2-2; D call uncertain. CDR3 length: 17 residues. Germline V gene data show CDR1 as MGHDK and CDR2 as SYGVNS. V lost 0 bases and J lost 0, with 11 bases in between.

Ten or more counts support this clonotype. The J gene is TRBJ1-1, the V gene TRBV7-9; D is possibly TRBD1 (5 bases). The CDR3 spans 14 residues. Deletions cut 1 base from V and 3 bases from J, with 9 bases between. The germline gives CDR1 SEHNR, CDR2 FQNEAQ (reference sequence). CDR3 DNA: TGTGCCAGCAGCTTAGAGGGCAGGGACACTGAAGCTTTCTTT. Residues: CASSLEGRDTEAFF.

In this sample, this clonotype turned up a few times. The chain recombines TRBV15 with TRBJ2-5; D is unclear. Germline V gene lookup returns CDR1 LNHNV and CDR2 YYDKDF (reference sequence). The ends were cut back, 1 base at V and 1 base at J, with 4 bases in the middle. CDR3 size: 13 residues. The CDR3 is CATSRVSQETQYF. CDR3 in DNA: TGTGCCACCAGCAGAGTTTCCCAAGAGACCCAGTACTTC.

V is TRBV12-3 or TRBV12-4 and J is TRBJ2-3; no clear D. CDR3 length: 14 amino acids. Trimming left V 7 bases short and J 4 bases short, with 15 bases between. The CDR3 bases are TGTGCCAGCACCTCTCGACTCGTCTCAGATACGCAGTATTTT. Its translation: CASTSRLVSDTQYF.

This clonotype turned up a few times. The rearrangement uses TRBV4-1 and TRBJ2-5, with a tentative D call TRBD2 (6 bases). Between the trimmed V and J ends, which lost 2 bases and 4 bases, there was a span of 8 bases. The germline V gene has CDR1 MGHRA and CDR2 YSYEKL. The CDR3 totals 13 residues. The CDR3 here is CASSQHGGETQYF. For the CDR3, the DNA is TGCGCCAGCAGCCAACACGGGGGAGAGACCCAGTACTTC.

This clonotype was observed a handful of times. In DNA form, the CDR3 reads TGTGCCAGCAGCTTCACAGGGAAAGAGACCCAGTACTTC. Translated, it gives CASSFTGKETQYF. The chain has TRBV7-6 and TRBJ2-5; D may be TRBD1 (6 bases). Trimming took 3 bases from V and 3 from J, leaving 8 bases between them. Germline V CDR1 and CDR2: SGHVS, FNYEAQ. This CDR3 has 13 residues.

The chain has TRBV4-1 and TRBJ2-2; 10 positions match TRBD1. With V trimmed by 0 bases and J by 3 bases, 1 base remained unmatched. The CDR3 sequence is 16 residues long. Germline CDR1 is MGHRA and CDR2 is YSYEKL. CDR3 loop: CASSQEGQGYTGELFF. Here the CDR3 DNA reads TGCGCCAGCAGCCAAGAGGGACAGGGGTACACCGGGGAGCTGTTTTTT.

There are many counts of this clonotype. CDR3 residues: CASSQDRGLGQPQHF. The CDR3 DNA follows: TGTGCCAGCAGTCAAGACAGGGGGCTCGGTCAGCCCCAGCATTTT. This rearrangement joins TRBV6-2 or TRBV6-3 to TRBJ1-5, with 10 bases fitting TRBD1. V lost 5 bases to trimming and J lost 6 bases; unmatched junction nucleotides: 7. This CDR3 contains 15 residues. Germline V gives CDR1 MNHEY, CDR2 SVGEGT.

The J gene is TRBJ2-1, the V gene TRBV19; tentative D call: TRBD2 (5 bases). CDR3 size: 20 residues. The germline gives CDR1 LNHDA, CDR2 SQIVND (reference sequence). Trimming shortened V by 6 bases and J by 0 bases, and 27 bases separated the two germline ends. In DNA form, the CDR3 reads TGTGCCAGTAGCCCGAATTGGAGTCCCAAGGACTCCTACTCCTACAATGAGCAGTTCTTC. Its protein product is CASSPNWSPKDSYSYNEQFF.

J is TRBJ1-1 and V is TRBV18; D gene uncertain. Deletions cut 4 bases from V and 5 bases from J, with 11 bases between. Per the germline V gene, CDR1 is KGHSH and CDR2 is LQKENI. The CDR3 contains 13 residues. The CDR3 DNA is TGTGCCAGCTCACAGGGAAAGGGTACTGAAGCTTTCTTT. This codes for CASSQGKGTEAFF. The full variable domain, with the rest looked up from reference TRBV18 and TRBJ1-1, is NAGVMQNPRHLVRRRGQEARLRCSPMKGHSHVYWYRQLPEEGLKFMVYLQKENIIDESGMPKERFSAEFPKEGPSILRIQQVVRGDSAAYFCASSQGKGTEAFFGQGTRLTVV.

The chain links TRBV10-1 to TRBJ1-6; D ambiguous. The germline V gene has CDR1 WNHNN and CDR2 SYGVQD (reference sequence). The CDR3 contains 17 residues. Deletions cut 7 bases from V and 9 bases from J, with 25 bases between. In DNA, the CDR3 is TGCGCCAGCAAGCCCTTTGACGCCGAGCTTCCTATTTCACCCCTCCACTTT. Encoded protein: CASKPFDAELPISPLHF.

A remark on this clonotype: The junction departs from germline at one end; a sequencing error may be responsible. CDR3: CASSEAERNTEAFF. The CDR3 DNA is TGTGCCAGCAGTGAAGCGGAGAGGAACACTGAAGCTTTCTTT. The V and J genes are TRBV10-1 and TRBJ1-1; unclear D gene. Germline V lookup: CDR1 WNHNN, CDR2 SYGVQD (reference sequence). The CDR3 spans 14 residues.

This clonotype occurred a few times. As DNA, the CDR3 is TGTGCCAGCAGTTCGGACCCCCTGGAGCAGTACGTC. It codes for CASSSDPLEQYV. V is TRBV12-3 or TRBV12-4 and J is TRBJ2-7; no reliable D call. This CDR3 is 12 amino acids long. Trimming took off 4 bases at V and 7 bases at J, with 11 bases between the two ends.

V is TRBV7-6 and J is TRBJ2-1, with TRBD2 matching 10 bases. The V and J ends lost 6 bases and 8 bases, in that order; junction bases with no gene match: 10. The CDR3 runs to 15 residues. Germline loops: CDR1 SGHVS, CDR2 FNYEAQ. The DNA for the CDR3 is TGTGCCAGCAGAGAGAGCGGGGGGGCTTTATATGAGCAGTTCTTC. Protein: CASRESGGALYEQFF.

This chain connects TRBV4-1 to TRBJ1-1, with D tentatively TRBD1 (6 bases). CDR3 length: 17 amino acids. The V end lost 0 bases, the J end lost 1 base, and 15 bases lay between the germline ends. Germline lookup yields CDR1 MGHRA and CDR2 YSYEKL. The CDR3 region has the DNA TGCGCCAGCAGCCAAGAGAGAGTCCCGGACAGGAACACTGAAGCTTTCTTT. It specifies CASSQERVPDRNTEAFF.

In the case of this clonotype: A much more abundant neighbour one base away suggests this may be a read error. This rearrangement joins TRBV7-8 to TRBJ2-1, with D unclear. Germline V gives CDR1 SGHVS, CDR2 FQNEAQ. The CDR3 runs to 14 residues. CDR3 bases: TGTGCCAGCAGCTTCCCCGGCTCCTGCAATGAGCAGTTCTTC. Translating it yields CASSFPGSCNEQFF.

This clonotype has a count of ten or more. The chain joins TRBV7-2 to TRBJ2-1, with D perhaps TRBD1 (6 bases). Per germline, CDR1 SGHTA and CDR2 FQGNSA. The V and J ends lost 1 base and 4 bases respectively, with 11 bases between them. The CDR3 sequence is 15 residues long. CDR3: CASSLEGTLYNEQFF. CDR3 coding DNA: TGTGCCAGCAGCTTAGAAGGGACACTTTACAATGAGCAGTTCTTC.

The chain links TRBV2 to TRBJ2-2, with 8 nucleotides matching TRBD1. Germline values: CDR1 SNHLY, CDR2 FYNNEI. This CDR3 is 13 amino acids long. J lost 3 bases, V lost 7 bases, and 1 base had no gene match. As DNA, the CDR3 is TGTGCCAGCATACAGGGGGACACCGGGGAGCTGTTTTTT. Residues: CASIQGDTGELFF.

A note on this clonotype: Mismatch with germline at one junction end may stem from a read error. The J gene is TRBJ2-6, the V gene TRBV7-6; D might be TRBD1 (6 bases). The CDR3 sequence is 15 residues long. The germline gives CDR1 SGHVS, CDR2 FNYEAQ. In DNA, the CDR3 is TGTGCCAGCAGTGCCACAGGGTCTGGGGCCAACGTCCCGACTTTC. Protein product: CASSATGSGANVPTF.